This T cell receptor beta chain is from a study of beta chain features in type 1 diabetes. Whole-study context: All samples combined gave about 100 million sorted cells for examination.

This clone was seen a few times. Its antigen is still unknown. CD4+ cells of the naive, central memory, regulatory and stem cell-like memory types were sorted via CD45RO/CCR7/CD25/CD127/CD95/CD27. Trimming took 2 bases from V and 4 from J, leaving 8 bases between them. The CDR3 runs 13 residues. CDR1 MNHEY and CDR2 SMNVEV come from the germline V gene (reference sequence). The study reverse transcribed the entire isolated RNA, so it sequenced expressed TCRB transcripts. Measured with immunoSEQ multiplex PCR; TCRdb has only the in-frame clones, and not every one. The top ten clones hold 0.45% to 0.5% of a sample with 150,000 to 170,000 clones, about a tenth of them seen once. General study points: For Type 1 diabetes patients, all four CD4+ subsets carried TCRB CDR3s that were moderately but significantly shorter. For type 1 diabetes patients, VDJ junctions showed fewer insertions and more deletions.

Sequenced input: central memory CD4+ T cells from blood. The chain combines TRBV27 with TRBJ1-2; D perhaps matches TRBD1 (6 bases). This TCR came from a man aged 25 to 40 with type 1 diabetes. The CDR3 loop is CASSLRGFYGYTF. CDR3 nucleotides: TGTGCCAGCAGTTTAAGGGGGTTCTATGGCTACACCTTC.